This is a list of T cell receptor beta chains from one sample in a study of blood T cell repertoires in COVID-19. Sequencing was performed with immunoSEQ multiplex PCR; in TCRdb, only in-frame clones are kept and a portion is missing. The table shows 91,000 or so clones, with about 86% occurring only once. Material: peripheral blood. Every receptor here comes from an older woman in a cohort sampled during active or convalescent COVID-19. Each CDR3 is given with its conserved first and last residue. Each record gives: clone size, D gene, J gene, V gene, CDR3 DNA, CDR3 protein. The D gene is left open where the match is weak. Not all rows give a size; the values are once, few, many and, for expanded clones, a class.

- | TRBD1 | TRBJ1-1 | TRBV28 | TGTGCCAGCAGTTTATACCCCAAGACAGGGGGGGAAGCTTTCTTT | CASSLYPKTGGEAFF
- | TRBD1 | TRBJ2-7 | TRBV6-5 | TGTGCCAGCAATCGGGGACAGGGGGACCACGAGCAGTACTTC | CASNRGQGDHEQYF
- | - | TRBJ2-5 | TRBV5-1 | TGCGCCAGCAGCCCCGGGTCCGAAGAGACCCAGTACTTC | CASSPGSEETQYF
- | - | TRBJ1-2 | TRBV3-1/TRBV3-2 | TGTGCCAGCAGCCAATCTCCTTATGGCTACACCTTC | CASSQSPYGYTF
once | TRBD1 | TRBJ1-3 | TRBV4-1 | TGCGCCAGCAGCCAAGAACCAGGGGGCGGAAACACCATATATTTT | CASSQEPGGGNTIYF
- | TRBD2 | TRBJ2-3 | TRBV5-1 | TGCGCCAGCATGGAATGGACTAGCGGCACAGATACGCAGTATTTT | CASMEWTSGTDTQYF
- | - | TRBJ2-1 | TRBV28 | TGTGCCAGCAGTGCCCCGCGGGACCCCAATGAGCAGTTCTTC | CASSAPRDPNEQFF
- | TRBD2 | TRBJ2-4 | TRBV5-1 | TGCGCCAGCAGCCGCAATTGGGAGGGAGGTGAACTAGCCAAAAACATTCAGTACTTC | CASSRNWEGGELAKNIQYF
- | TRBD2 | TRBJ2-7 | TRBV5-6 | TGTGCCAGCAGCTGGGGAGCGGGACTAGGGAGGTACGAGCAGTACTTC | CASSWGAGLGRYEQYF
- | - | TRBJ1-1 | TRBV20-1 | TGCAGTGCTAGTGCCCAGGGTGGCACTGAAGCTTTCTTT | CSASAQGGTEAFF